A selection of T cell receptor beta chains follows, all from one sample in a study of blood T cells in healthy people across ages. TCRdb passed the 5' RACE reads through MiXCR, listing each CDR3 protein once. The sample includes over a million distinct CDR3 sequences, roughly 45% of them seen just once. Sequencing input: blood. Source of these receptors: a woman aged 18-30 years in good health. Both conserved end residues are part of each CDR3. Each record gives: clone size, V gene, D gene, J gene, CDR3 protein, CDR3 DNA. D genes are given only for firm matches. Where a row states a size, it is once, few, many or the class of an expanded clone; other rows omit it.

clone_size: NA; v_call: TRBV10-3; d_call: TRBD1; j_call: TRBJ2-5; cdr3_aa: CATRDRDEQYF; cdr3_nt: TGTGCCACCCGGGACAGGGATGAGCAGTACTTC
clone_size: NA; v_call: TRBV27; d_call: NA; j_call: TRBJ2-7; cdr3_aa: CARTYEQYF; cdr3_nt: TGTGCCAGAACCTACGAGCAGTACTTC
clone_size: NA; v_call: TRBV7-3; d_call: NA; j_call: TRBJ2-6; cdr3_aa: CASSSLTGTTANVLTF; cdr3_nt: TGTGCCAGCAGCTCCTTAACAGGGACTACGGCCAACGTCCTGACTTTC
clone_size: NA; v_call: TRBV20-1; d_call: TRBD2; j_call: TRBJ2-3; cdr3_aa: CSANRGLAVPDTQYF; cdr3_nt: TGCAGTGCGAACAGAGGACTAGCAGTCCCAGATACGCAGTATTTT
clone_size: NA; v_call: TRBV29-1; d_call: NA; j_call: TRBJ2-5; cdr3_aa: CSVVEGGTGETQYF; cdr3_nt: TGCAGCGTTGTCGAGGGGGGAACGGGAGAGACCCAGTACTTC
clone_size: many; v_call: TRBV25-1; d_call: TRBD1; j_call: TRBJ1-4; cdr3_aa: CASSGDRGEKLFF; cdr3_nt: TGTGCCAGCAGTGGCGACAGGGGCGAAAAACTGTTTTTT
clone_size: NA; v_call: TRBV14; d_call: NA; j_call: TRBJ1-2; cdr3_aa: CASSPSVQRNYGYTF; cdr3_nt: TGTGCCAGCAGCCCTTCGGTACAGCGTAACTATGGCTACACCTTC
clone_size: NA; v_call: TRBV27; d_call: NA; j_call: TRBJ1-5; cdr3_aa: CASSSIQGPHQPQHF; cdr3_nt: TGTGCCAGCAGCTCCATTCAGGGGCCGCATCAGCCCCAGCATTTT
clone_size: NA; v_call: TRBV4-1; d_call: NA; j_call: TRBJ2-2; cdr3_aa: CASSQETINTGELFF; cdr3_nt: TGCGCCAGCAGCCAAGAGACCATAAACACCGGGGAGCTGTTTTTT
clone_size: few; v_call: TRBV7-2; d_call: NA; j_call: TRBJ1-1; cdr3_aa: CASRSQGRWTEAFF; cdr3_nt: TGTGCCAGCAGATCACAGGGTCGTTGGACTGAAGCTTTCTTT
clone_size: NA; v_call: TRBV27; d_call: NA; j_call: TRBJ2-1; cdr3_aa: CASTTDYGGNEQFF; cdr3_nt: TGTGCCAGCACCACAGATTATGGGGGCAATGAGCAGTTCTTC
clone_size: NA; v_call: TRBV5-5; d_call: NA; j_call: TRBJ2-1; cdr3_aa: CASSYRDPSNEQFF; cdr3_nt: TGTGCCAGCAGCTACCGGGACCCTAGCAATGAGCAGTTCTTC
clone_size: few; v_call: TRBV6-1; d_call: NA; j_call: TRBJ2-1; cdr3_aa: CASLDLGSYNEQFF; cdr3_nt: TGTGCCAGCCTAGACTTAGGGTCCTACAATGAGCAGTTCTTC
clone_size: NA; v_call: TRBV5-4; d_call: TRBD2; j_call: TRBJ2-5; cdr3_aa: CASSLAGRVRETQYF; cdr3_nt: TGTGCCAGCAGCTTGGCCGGGAGGGTTAGGGAGACCCAGTACTTC
clone_size: NA; v_call: TRBV7-9; d_call: NA; j_call: TRBJ2-4; cdr3_aa: CASSLAPGGSSYGQYF; cdr3_nt: TGTGCCAGCAGCTTAGCCCCTGGCGGCAGCTCCTACGGGCAGTACTTC
clone_size: NA; v_call: TRBV7-8; d_call: NA; j_call: TRBJ1-1; cdr3_aa: CASSLAYSTEAFF; cdr3_nt: TGTGCCAGCAGCTTGGCGTATTCCACTGAAGCTTTCTTT
clone_size: NA; v_call: TRBV29-1; d_call: TRBD1; j_call: TRBJ1-5; cdr3_aa: CSVRQGDQPQHF; cdr3_nt: TGCAGCGTCCGACAGGGCGATCAGCCCCAGCATTTT
clone_size: NA; v_call: TRBV6-2/TRBV6-3; d_call: NA; j_call: TRBJ2-3; cdr3_aa: CASSYTLRSSDTQYF; cdr3_nt: TGTGCCAGCAGTTACACGCTGAGATCCTCAGATACGCAGTATTTT
clone_size: NA; v_call: TRBV11-2; d_call: NA; j_call: TRBJ2-7; cdr3_aa: CASSPVRDVGYEQYF; cdr3_nt: TGTGCCAGCAGCCCAGTCAGGGATGTTGGTTACGAGCAGTACTTC
clone_size: NA; v_call: TRBV12-3/TRBV12-4; d_call: NA; j_call: TRBJ1-2; cdr3_aa: CASSFGDTLNYGYTF; cdr3_nt: TGTGCCAGCAGTTTTGGGGACACCTTGAACTATGGCTACACCTTC
clone_size: once; v_call: TRBV5-6; d_call: NA; j_call: TRBJ1-2; cdr3_aa: CASSLDMGGYTF; cdr3_nt: TGTGCCAGCAGCTTGGACATGGGAGGCTACACCTTC
clone_size: few; v_call: TRBV6-1; d_call: NA; j_call: TRBJ2-5; cdr3_aa: CASSLASSWVQEQYF; cdr3_nt: TGTGCCAGCAGCTTAGCTTCTTCGTGGGTGCAAGAGCAGTACTTC
clone_size: NA; v_call: TRBV6-2/TRBV6-3; d_call: NA; j_call: TRBJ1-2; cdr3_aa: CASSPSTTVFYGYTF; cdr3_nt: TGTGCCAGCAGTCCCTCCACGACAGTCTTCTATGGCTACACCTTC
clone_size: few; v_call: TRBV15; d_call: NA; j_call: TRBJ2-3; cdr3_aa: CATSRIDTDTQYF; cdr3_nt: TGTGCCACCAGCAGGATAGACACAGATACGCAGTATTTT
clone_size: NA; v_call: TRBV6-5; d_call: NA; j_call: TRBJ2-5; cdr3_aa: CASSYPRDEQYF; cdr3_nt: TGTGCCAGCAGTTACCCGCGCGATGAGCAGTACTTC
clone_size: once; v_call: TRBV5-1; d_call: NA; j_call: TRBJ2-2; cdr3_aa: CASTLWATDNTGELFF; cdr3_nt: TGCGCCAGCACCCTATGGGCTACCGATAACACCGGGGAGCTGTTTTTT
clone_size: NA; v_call: TRBV20-1; d_call: TRBD1; j_call: TRBJ1-2; cdr3_aa: CSAREGQGRIGGYTF; cdr3_nt: TGCAGTGCTAGAGAAGGACAGGGGAGAATAGGAGGCTACACCTTC
clone_size: NA; v_call: TRBV5-1; d_call: NA; j_call: TRBJ2-1; cdr3_aa: CASSPDRAFDNEQFF; cdr3_nt: TGCGCCAGCAGCCCGGACAGAGCATTCGACAATGAGCAGTTCTTC
clone_size: NA; v_call: TRBV11-2; d_call: TRBD2; j_call: TRBJ2-3; cdr3_aa: CASSSGQAGFSFGDTQYF; cdr3_nt: TGTGCCAGCAGCTCTGGACAAGCGGGATTTTCCTTTGGAGATACGCAGTATTTT
clone_size: NA; v_call: TRBV30; d_call: NA; j_call: TRBJ2-7; cdr3_aa: CAWSGTATYEQYF; cdr3_nt: TGTGCCTGGAGTGGGACAGCCACCTACGAGCAGTACTTC
clone_size: NA; v_call: TRBV25-1; d_call: NA; j_call: TRBJ1-2; cdr3_aa: CASTRDAYGYTF; cdr3_nt: TGTGCCAGCACGCGGGATGCTTATGGCTACACCTTC
clone_size: few; v_call: TRBV28; d_call: TRBD2; j_call: TRBJ2-7; cdr3_aa: CASSPAGGPYEQYF; cdr3_nt: TGTGCCAGCAGTCCAGCGGGGGGGCCTTACGAGCAGTACTTC
clone_size: few; v_call: TRBV15; d_call: NA; j_call: TRBJ1-6; cdr3_aa: CATSDGLAYNSPLHF; cdr3_nt: TGTGCCACCAGCGACGGACTCGCGTATAATTCACCCCTCCACTTT
clone_size: NA; v_call: TRBV6-5; d_call: NA; j_call: TRBJ2-1; cdr3_aa: CASSYRVSGSGNYNEQFF; cdr3_nt: TGTGCCAGCAGTTACCGTGTTAGCGGATCGGGGAACTACAATGAGCAGTTCTTC
clone_size: NA; v_call: TRBV5-1; d_call: TRBD1; j_call: TRBJ2-7; cdr3_aa: CASSPLTGAGGEQYF; cdr3_nt: TGCGCCAGCAGCCCCCTGACAGGGGCGGGTGGGGAGCAGTACTTC
clone_size: NA; v_call: TRBV20-1; d_call: NA; j_call: TRBJ2-1; cdr3_aa: CSAVSDRGGEQFF; cdr3_nt: TGCAGTGCCGTTTCGGATAGGGGTGGCGAGCAGTTCTTC
clone_size: few; v_call: TRBV12-3/TRBV12-4; d_call: NA; j_call: TRBJ1-2; cdr3_aa: CASSGPAGIFVGYTF; cdr3_nt: TGTGCCAGCAGTGGCCCGGCGGGGATTTTTGTCGGCTACACCTTC
clone_size: NA; v_call: TRBV2; d_call: NA; j_call: TRBJ2-7; cdr3_aa: CASSEWRNYEQYF; cdr3_nt: TGTGCCAGCAGTGAATGGCGGAACTACGAGCAGTACTTC
clone_size: NA; v_call: TRBV18; d_call: NA; j_call: TRBJ2-1; cdr3_aa: CASSIAETQFF; cdr3_nt: TGTGCCAGCTCGATCGCGGAGACCCAGTTCTTC